Here is one TCR beta chain with its context. A single count supports this clone. What this receptor recognizes is not known. The record has no base qualities; no much larger clone is one base away. The entire amount of isolated RNA was reverse transcribed using the High Capacity cDNA Reverse Transcription Kit, so the sequenced TCRB transcripts were expressed ones. Deep immunoSEQ sequencing was applied to naive, central memory and regulatory T cell samples, giving an average of about 3.7 million total reads per sample. Sorted cells were lysed in RLT buffer, and RNA was extracted using DNase-treated RNeasy Micro or Mini kits according to cell number. To prevent cross-contamination, each cell subset was processed individually, whereas patient and healthy donor samples were processed jointly. TCRB sequences were amplified from cDNA with the immunoSEQ multiplex PCR, producing 87-bp fragments spanning the CDR3 region. Amplicons were sequenced on the Illumina HiSeq platform. The study's own analysis went as follows. PCR bias was corrected computationally using synthetic template baselines, and reads within Hamming distance 2 were collapsed, with unmergeable singletons discarded. Reads were aligned to IMGT to assign V, D and J genes, CDR3 length, and insertions or deletions at six rearrangement sites. Within each subset, clonotype counts were normalized to sorted cell number, after which true diversity and Gini coefficients were computed with the tcR R package. The overlap coefficient, calculated on TCRB nucleotide sequences, was used to quantify repertoire sharing. As a proxy for the pre-selection repertoire, out-of-frame TCRB sequences from naive cells were analyzed. TCRdb limited this immuneACCESS table to in-frame rearrangements with V and J called. A share of clones is missing; checked studies link under half to unresolved V genes, and the rest is unexplained. That table is the source of V, J and clone size, and D and trimming were worked out from the DNA. The sample yields about 900,000 clones; roughly 17% were counted once. 0.02% to 0.03% of the sample is taken by the ten largest.

Taken from the germline V gene (reference sequence), the CDR1 and CDR2 loops are MNHEY and SMNVEV. Cut back by 9 bases and 0 bases, the V and J ends lie 14 bases apart. The CDR3 covers 14 residues, taking in both the cysteine and the phenylalanine. Only the CDR3 region is kept as DNA, spanning 42 bases read in frame from base 1. The data derive from a study of beta chain features in type 1 diabetes (dated 2018 in TCRdb). For the wider study: Patients and healthy donors did not differ in mean age, gender distribution, total cell number or subset yield. The study compared TCRB repertoires of sorted circulating CD4+ T cell subsets between recently diagnosed type 1 diabetes patients and matched healthy donors. A total of about 100,000,000 sorted cells were examined across all samples, and RNA yield correlated strongly with the number of cells per subset. Regulatory and stem cell-like memory subsets were isolated from only 8 patients and roughly 8 healthy donors, whereas naive and central memory subsets came from all 30 or so donors.

A single peripheral blood draw of around 0.11 L on average was collected from each donor into heparinised tubes. A BD FACSAria II was used to sort naive, central memory, regulatory and stem cell-like memory CD4+ T cells with a panel that included CD45RO, CCR7, CD25, CD127, CD95 and CD27. All sorted populations exceeded 95% purity. PBMCs were separated immediately by Lymphoprep density gradient centrifugation and were stained directly, without being cultured. So that batch effects would be minimized, each experiment stained and sorted samples in pairs, pairing one healthy donor with one patient. What the authors observed across the whole study: Because cDNA was sequenced instead of genomic DNA, activated cells with high expression could be over-represented, although the groups did not differ in activation or CD3 levels. PCR may preferentially amplify shorter templates, but because patient and control samples were amplified and corrected together, any resulting skew would affect both groups equally. Only small numbers of individuals were included in the HLA sub-analyses, which left unresolved whether HLA type had any influence on TCRB rearrangement. In all four CD4+ subsets, TCRB CDR3 length was moderately but significantly shorter in type 1 diabetes patients. Naive, central memory and regulatory TCRB repertoires appeared to be more similar among patients than among healthy donors. At VDJ recombination sites, type 1 diabetes patients had fewer insertions and more deleted nucleotides, which implies abnormalities in thymic rearrangement.

This receptor was taken from a woman under 30 in good health. Specimen: naive CD4+ T cells from blood. The intended sense of this specimen's cell subset or site label: true naive CD4+ T cells. Rearrangement joined TRBV27 to TRBJ1-2; TRBD1 is perhaps the D gene, given 5 matching bases. The encoded CDR3 is CASRQTSTNYGYTF. In nucleotides, the sequence is TGTGCCAGTCGACAGACCTCGACTAACTATGGCTACACCTTC.